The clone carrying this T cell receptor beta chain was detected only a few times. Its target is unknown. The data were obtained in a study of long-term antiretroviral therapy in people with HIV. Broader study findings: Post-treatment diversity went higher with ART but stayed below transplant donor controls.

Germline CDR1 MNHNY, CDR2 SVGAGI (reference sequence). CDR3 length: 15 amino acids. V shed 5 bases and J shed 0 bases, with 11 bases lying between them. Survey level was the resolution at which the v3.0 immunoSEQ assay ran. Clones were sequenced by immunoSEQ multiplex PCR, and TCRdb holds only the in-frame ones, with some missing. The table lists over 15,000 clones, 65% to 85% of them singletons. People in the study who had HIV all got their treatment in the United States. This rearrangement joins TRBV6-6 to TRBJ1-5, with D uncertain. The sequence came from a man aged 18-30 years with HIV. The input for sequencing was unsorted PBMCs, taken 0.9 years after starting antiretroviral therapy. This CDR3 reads CASSPETSSNQPQHF. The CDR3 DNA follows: TGTGCCAGCAGTCCGGAGACCTCTAGCAATCAGCCCCAGCATTTT.